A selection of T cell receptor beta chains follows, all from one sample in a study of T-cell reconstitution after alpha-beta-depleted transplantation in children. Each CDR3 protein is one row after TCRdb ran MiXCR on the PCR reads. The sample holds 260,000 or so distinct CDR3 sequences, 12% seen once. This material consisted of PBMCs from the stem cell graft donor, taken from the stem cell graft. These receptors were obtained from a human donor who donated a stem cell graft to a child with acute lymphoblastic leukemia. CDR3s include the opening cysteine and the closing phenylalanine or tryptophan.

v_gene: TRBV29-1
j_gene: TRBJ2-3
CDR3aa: CSVGGSTDTQYF

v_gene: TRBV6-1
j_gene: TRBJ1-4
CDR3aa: CASSALQALREKLFF

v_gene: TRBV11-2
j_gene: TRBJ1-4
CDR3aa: CASSGSRDRLVATNEKLFF

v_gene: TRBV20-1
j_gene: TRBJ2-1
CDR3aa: CSAIRSSYNEQFF

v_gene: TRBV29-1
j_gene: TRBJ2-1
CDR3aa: CSALGNYNEQFF

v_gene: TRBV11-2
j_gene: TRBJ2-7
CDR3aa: CASSEDRAGEQYF

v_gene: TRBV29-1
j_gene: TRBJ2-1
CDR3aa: CSVDPIRGYNEQFF

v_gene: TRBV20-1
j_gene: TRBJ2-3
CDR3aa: CSAQLRRAGWSGTDTQYF

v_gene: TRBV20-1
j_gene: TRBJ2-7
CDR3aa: CSAFGSGGPLDEQYF

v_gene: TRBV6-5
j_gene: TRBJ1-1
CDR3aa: CASSTDRATEAFF

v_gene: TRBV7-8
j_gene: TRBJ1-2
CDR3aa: CASSLRVGADGYTF

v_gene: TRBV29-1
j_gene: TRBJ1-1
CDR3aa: CSVLSTAHTEAFF

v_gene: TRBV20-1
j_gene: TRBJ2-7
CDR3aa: CSARGNSDEQYF

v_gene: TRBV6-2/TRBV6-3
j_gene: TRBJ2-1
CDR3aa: CASSWTGEMNEQFF

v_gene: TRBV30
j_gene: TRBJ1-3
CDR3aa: CAWDSGSGNTIYF

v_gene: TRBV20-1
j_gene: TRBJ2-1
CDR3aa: CSAGVSEQFF

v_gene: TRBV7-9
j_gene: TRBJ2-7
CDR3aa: CASSPGSEQYF

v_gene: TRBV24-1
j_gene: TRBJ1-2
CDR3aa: CATSDSGQVDAFGYTF

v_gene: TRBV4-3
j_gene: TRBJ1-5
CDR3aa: CASSRNWVGNQPQHF

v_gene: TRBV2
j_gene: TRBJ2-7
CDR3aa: CASSERGHSSYEQYF

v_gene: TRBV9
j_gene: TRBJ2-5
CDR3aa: CASSVTGGQETQYF

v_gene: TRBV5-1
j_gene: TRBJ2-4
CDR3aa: CASSLDWGKGNMQYF

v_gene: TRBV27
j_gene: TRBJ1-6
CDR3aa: CASSFWTDNSPLHF

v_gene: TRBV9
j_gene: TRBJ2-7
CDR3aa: CASSVADGSSYEQYF

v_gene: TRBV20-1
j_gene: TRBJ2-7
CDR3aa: CSARWTVYEQYF

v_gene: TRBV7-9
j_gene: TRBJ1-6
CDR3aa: CASSLRGEGSPLHF

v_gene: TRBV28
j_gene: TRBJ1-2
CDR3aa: CASSVSGVGYGYTF

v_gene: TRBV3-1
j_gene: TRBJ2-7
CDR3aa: CASSHQGEEAYEQYF

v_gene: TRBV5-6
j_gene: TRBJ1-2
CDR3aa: CASSLPGAGGYTF

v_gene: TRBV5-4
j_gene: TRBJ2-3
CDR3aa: CASSPGTGRTDTQYF

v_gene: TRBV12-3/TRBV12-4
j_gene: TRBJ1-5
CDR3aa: CASSSLWGQPQHF

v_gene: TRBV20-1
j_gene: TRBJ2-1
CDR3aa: CSAREAHEQFF

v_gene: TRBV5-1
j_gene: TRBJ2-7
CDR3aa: CASSFGQEQYF